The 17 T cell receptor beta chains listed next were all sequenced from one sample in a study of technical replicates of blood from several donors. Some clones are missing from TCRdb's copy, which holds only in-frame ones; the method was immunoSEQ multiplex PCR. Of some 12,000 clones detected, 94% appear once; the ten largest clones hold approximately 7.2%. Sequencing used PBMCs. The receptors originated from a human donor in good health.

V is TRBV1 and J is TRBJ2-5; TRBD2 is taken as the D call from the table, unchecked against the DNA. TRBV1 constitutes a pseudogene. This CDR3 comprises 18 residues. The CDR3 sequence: CTSSHSSPAGGPPETQYF. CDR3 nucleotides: TGCACCAGCAGCCATTCCTCCCCTGCGGGAGGGCCGCCTGAGACCCAGTACTTC.

CDR3 sequence (DNA): TGTGCCAGCAGCTTTGGGGGGGATCAGCCCCAGCATTTT. It is translated as CASSFGGDQPQHF. The chain links TRBV7-6 to TRBJ1-5; tentative D call: TRBD1 (5 bases). Germline values: CDR1 SGHVS, CDR2 FNYEAQ. CDR3 length equals 13 residues. V was clipped by 3 bases and J by 5 bases, with 8 bases between them.

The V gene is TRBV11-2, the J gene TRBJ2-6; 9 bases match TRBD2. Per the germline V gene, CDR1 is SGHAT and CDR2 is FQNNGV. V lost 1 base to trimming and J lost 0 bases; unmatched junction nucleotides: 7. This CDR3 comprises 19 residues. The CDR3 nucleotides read TGTGCCAGCAGCTTAGGATCAGCGGGAGGCCGCTCTGGGGCCAACGTCCTGACTTTC. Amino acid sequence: CASSLGSAGGRSGANVLTF.

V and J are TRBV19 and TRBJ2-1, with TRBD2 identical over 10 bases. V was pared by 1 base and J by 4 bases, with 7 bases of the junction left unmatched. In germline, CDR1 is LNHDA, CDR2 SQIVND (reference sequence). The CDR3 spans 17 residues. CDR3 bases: TGTGCCAGTAGTATAGGGGTAGCGGGAGGTGATTACAATGAGCAGTTCTTC. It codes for CASSIGVAGGDYNEQFF.

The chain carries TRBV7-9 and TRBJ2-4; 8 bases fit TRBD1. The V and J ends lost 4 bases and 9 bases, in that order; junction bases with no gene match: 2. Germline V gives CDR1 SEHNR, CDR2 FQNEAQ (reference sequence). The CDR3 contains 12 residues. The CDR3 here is CASSSGQGIQYF. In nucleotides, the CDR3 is TGTGCCAGCAGCTCTGGACAGGGCATTCAGTACTTC.

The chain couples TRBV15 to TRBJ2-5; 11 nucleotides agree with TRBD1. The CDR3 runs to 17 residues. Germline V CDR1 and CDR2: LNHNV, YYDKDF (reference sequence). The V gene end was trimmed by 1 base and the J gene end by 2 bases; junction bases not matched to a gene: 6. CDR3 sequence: CATSRVHGDRGQETQYF. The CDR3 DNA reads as TGTGCCACCAGCAGAGTTCACGGGGACAGGGGGCAAGAGACCCAGTACTTC.

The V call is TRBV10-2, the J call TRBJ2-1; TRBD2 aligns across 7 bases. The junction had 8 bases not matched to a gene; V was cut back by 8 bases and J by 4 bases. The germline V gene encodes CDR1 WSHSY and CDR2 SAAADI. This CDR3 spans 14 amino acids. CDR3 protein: CASGAGVRYNEQFF. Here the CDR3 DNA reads TGCGCCAGCGGTGCGGGAGTGAGGTACAATGAGCAGTTCTTC.

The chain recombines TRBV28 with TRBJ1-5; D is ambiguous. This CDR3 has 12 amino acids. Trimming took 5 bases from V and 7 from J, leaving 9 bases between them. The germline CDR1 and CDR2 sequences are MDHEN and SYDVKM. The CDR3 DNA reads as TGTGCCAGCAGTCTAGAGGTCCAGCCCCAGCATTTT. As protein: CASSLEVQPQHF.

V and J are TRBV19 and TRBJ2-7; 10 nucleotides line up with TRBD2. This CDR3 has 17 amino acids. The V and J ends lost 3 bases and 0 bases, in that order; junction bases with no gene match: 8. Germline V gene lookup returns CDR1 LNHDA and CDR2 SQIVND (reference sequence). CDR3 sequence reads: CASSIRTSGIDSYEQYF. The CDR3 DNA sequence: TGTGCCAGTAGTATTCGGACTAGCGGAATCGACTCCTACGAGCAGTACTTC.

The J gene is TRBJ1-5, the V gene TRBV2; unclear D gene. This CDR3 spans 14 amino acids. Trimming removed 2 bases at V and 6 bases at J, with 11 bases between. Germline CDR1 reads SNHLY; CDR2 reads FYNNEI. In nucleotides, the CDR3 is TGTGCCAGCAGTGAACAACATGGTGGTCAGCCCCAGCATTTT. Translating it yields CASSEQHGGQPQHF. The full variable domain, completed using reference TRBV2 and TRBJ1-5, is EPEVTQTPSHQVTQMGQEVILRCVPISNHLYFYWYRQILGQKVEFLVSFYNNEISEKSEIFDDQFSVERPDGSNFTLKIRSTKLEDSAMYFCASSEQHGGQPQHFGDGTRLSIL.

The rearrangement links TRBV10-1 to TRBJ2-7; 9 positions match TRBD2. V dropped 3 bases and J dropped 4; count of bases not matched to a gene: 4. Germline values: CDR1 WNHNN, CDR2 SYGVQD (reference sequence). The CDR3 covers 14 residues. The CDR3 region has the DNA TGCGCCAGCAGTGATTCGGGACTAGCATACGAGCAGTACTTC. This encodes CASSDSGLAYEQYF.

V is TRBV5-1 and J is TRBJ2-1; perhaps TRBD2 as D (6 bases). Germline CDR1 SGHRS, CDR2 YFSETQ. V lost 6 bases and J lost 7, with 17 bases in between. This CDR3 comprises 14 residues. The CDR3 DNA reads TGCGCCAGCAAGCTGGGAGGAAGGTTGAATGAGCAGTTCTTC. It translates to CASKLGGRLNEQFF.

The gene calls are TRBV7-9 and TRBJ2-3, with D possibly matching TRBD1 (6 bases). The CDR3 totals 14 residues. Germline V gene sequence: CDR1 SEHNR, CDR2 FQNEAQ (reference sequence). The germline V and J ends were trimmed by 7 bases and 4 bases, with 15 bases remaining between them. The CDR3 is CASTWGQLADTQYF. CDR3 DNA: TGTGCCAGCACCTGGGGGCAGCTCGCAGATACGCAGTATTTT. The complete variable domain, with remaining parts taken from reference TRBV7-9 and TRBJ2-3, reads DTGVSQNPRHKITKRGQNVTFRCDPISEHNRLYWYRQTLGQGPEFLTYFQNEAQLEKSRLLSDRFSAERPKGSFSTLEIQRTEQGDSAMYLCASTWGQLADTQYFGPGTRLTVL.

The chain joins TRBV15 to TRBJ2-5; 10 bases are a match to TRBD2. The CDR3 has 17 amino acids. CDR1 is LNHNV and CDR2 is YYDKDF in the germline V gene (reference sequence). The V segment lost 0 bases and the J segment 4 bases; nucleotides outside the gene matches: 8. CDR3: CATSRDAGLAGAETQYF. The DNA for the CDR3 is TGTGCCACCAGCAGAGATGCCGGGCTAGCGGGAGCAGAGACCCAGTACTTC.

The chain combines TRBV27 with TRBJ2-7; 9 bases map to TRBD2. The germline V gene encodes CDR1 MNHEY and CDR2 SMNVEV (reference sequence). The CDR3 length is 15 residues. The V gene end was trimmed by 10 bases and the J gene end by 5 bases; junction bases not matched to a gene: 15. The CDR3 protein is CATTTPTSGRHEQYF. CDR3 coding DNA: TGTGCCACCACCACACCGACAAGCGGGAGGCACGAGCAGTACTTC.

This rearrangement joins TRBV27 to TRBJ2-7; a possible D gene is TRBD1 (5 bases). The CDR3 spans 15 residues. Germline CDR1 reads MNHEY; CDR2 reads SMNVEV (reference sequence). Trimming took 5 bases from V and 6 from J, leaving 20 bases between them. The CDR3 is CASSLRSGRVAEQYF. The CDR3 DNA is TGTGCCAGCAGTCTCCGGTCGGGCAGGGTAGCCGAGCAGTACTTC.

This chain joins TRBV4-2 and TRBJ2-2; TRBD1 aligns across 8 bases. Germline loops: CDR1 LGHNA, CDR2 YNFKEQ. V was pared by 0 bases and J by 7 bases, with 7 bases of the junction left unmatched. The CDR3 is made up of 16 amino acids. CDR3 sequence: CASSQDVQGAIGELFF. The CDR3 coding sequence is TGTGCCAGCAGCCAAGATGTGCAGGGGGCAATCGGGGAGCTGTTTTTT.